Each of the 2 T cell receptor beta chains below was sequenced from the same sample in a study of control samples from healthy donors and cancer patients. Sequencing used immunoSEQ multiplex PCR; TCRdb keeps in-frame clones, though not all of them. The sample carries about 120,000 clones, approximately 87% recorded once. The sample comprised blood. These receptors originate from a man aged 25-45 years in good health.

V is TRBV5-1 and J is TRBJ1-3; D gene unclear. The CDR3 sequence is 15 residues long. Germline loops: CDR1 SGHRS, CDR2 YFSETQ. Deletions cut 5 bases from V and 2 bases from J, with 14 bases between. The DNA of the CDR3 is TGCGCCAGCAGGGGCGGAGAGGTTGCTGGAAACACCATATATTTT. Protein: CASRGGEVAGNTIYF.

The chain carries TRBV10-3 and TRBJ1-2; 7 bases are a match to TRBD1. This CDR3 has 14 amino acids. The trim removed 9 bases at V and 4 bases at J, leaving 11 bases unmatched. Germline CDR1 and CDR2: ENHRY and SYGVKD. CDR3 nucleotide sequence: TGTGCCATTCATAACACAGGGGAGGGCTATGGCTACACCTTC. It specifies CAIHNTGEGYGYTF.